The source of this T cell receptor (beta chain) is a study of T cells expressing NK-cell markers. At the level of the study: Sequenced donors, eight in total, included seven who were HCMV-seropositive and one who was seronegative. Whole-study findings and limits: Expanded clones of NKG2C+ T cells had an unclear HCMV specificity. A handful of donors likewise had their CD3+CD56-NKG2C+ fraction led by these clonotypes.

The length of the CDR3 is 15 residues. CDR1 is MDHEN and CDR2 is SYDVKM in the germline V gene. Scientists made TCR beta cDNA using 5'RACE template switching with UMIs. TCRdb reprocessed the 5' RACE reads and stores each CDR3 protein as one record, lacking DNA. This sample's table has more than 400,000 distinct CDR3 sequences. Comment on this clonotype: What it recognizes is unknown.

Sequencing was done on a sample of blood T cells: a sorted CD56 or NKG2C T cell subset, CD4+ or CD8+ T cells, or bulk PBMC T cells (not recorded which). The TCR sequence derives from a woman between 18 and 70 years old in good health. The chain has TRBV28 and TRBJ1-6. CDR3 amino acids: CASSYSQRYNSPLHF.